The rows below give T cell receptor beta chains drawn from one sample of a study of T cells in Graves' hyperthyroidism and ophthalmopathy. Each CDR3 protein is one row after TCRdb ran MiXCR on the multiplex PCR reads. The data contain about 740,000 distinct CDR3 sequences, less than 15% of them singletons. The sample was blood. The receptors shown here come from a woman younger than 30 with Graves' hyperthyroidism. Each CDR3 is given with its conserved first and last residue. D genes are given only for firm matches. Only some rows state a clone size, as once, few, many or a class for expanded clones.

NA | many | TRBJ2-2 | TRBV30 | CAWSVGWPADNTGELFF | TGTGCCTGGAGTGTGGGGTGGCCGGCTGACAACACCGGGGAGCTGTTTTTT
TRBD1 | many | TRBJ1-1 | TRBV5-1 | CASSSTGGTEAFF | TGTGCCAGCAGTTCGACAGGGGGGACTGAAGCTTTCTTT
TRBD2 | NA | TRBJ2-4 | TRBV20-1 | CSARGRDYIPENIQYF | TGCAGTGCTAGAGGAAGGGACTATATACCCGAAAACATTCAGTACTTC
NA | many | TRBJ2-4 | TRBV7-9 | CASSAREGGQNIQYF | TGTGCCAGCAGCGCGCGAGAGGGGGGTCAAAACATTCAGTACTTC
TRBD1 | many | TRBJ2-7 | TRBV13 | CASSSGTGTYEQYF | TGTGCCAGCAGCTCCGGGACAGGGACCTACGAGCAGTACTTC
TRBD2 | many | TRBJ2-1 | TRBV20-1 | CSAIRLAGMSDEQFF | TGCAGTGCTATACGACTAGCGGGAATGAGCGATGAGCAGTTCTTC
NA | many | TRBJ2-7 | TRBV27 | CASRRGGEQYF | TGTGCCAGCCGAAGGGGTGGCGAGCAGTACTTC
NA | many | TRBJ1-2 | TRBV2 | CASLKRDNYGYTF | TGTGCCAGTCTCAAGCGGGACAACTATGGCTACACCTTC
NA | many | TRBJ1-5 | TRBV4-1 | CASSQDSGWVGQPQHF | TGCGCCAGCAGCCAAGATTCGGGTTGGGTCGGGCAGCCCCAGCATTTT
NA | few | TRBJ1-1 | TRBV24-1 | CATRTATNTEAFF | TGTGCCACCCGGACAGCTACGAACACTGAAGCTTTCTTT
NA | many | TRBJ1-1 | TRBV27 | CASSLKGGYMNTEAFF | TGTGCCAGCAGTTTAAAAGGAGGGTACATGAACACTGAAGCTTTCTTT
NA | NA | TRBJ2-2 | TRBV5-4 | CASTPGSTGELFF | TGTGCCAGCACCCCTGGTTCAACCGGGGAGCTGTTTTTT
NA | few | TRBJ1-5 | TRBV12-3/TRBV12-4 | CASSLSRSGQPQHF | TGTGCCAGCAGTTTATCCCGATCCGGGCAGCCCCAGCATTTT
TRBD2 | few | TRBJ2-7 | TRBV25-1 | CASSDLAGRYEQYF | TGTGCCAGCAGTGACCTAGCGGGTCGCTACGAGCAGTACTTC
NA | many | TRBJ1-1 | TRBV30 | CAWTLVGTEAFF | TGTGCCTGGACGCTCGTCGGCACTGAAGCTTTCTTT
NA | many | TRBJ1-2 | TRBV5-1 | CASSLGDGNYGYTF | TGCGCCAGCAGCTTGGGGGACGGCAACTATGGCTACACCTTC
NA | NA | TRBJ1-5 | TRBV5-1 | CASSLEGVGAGQPQHF | TGCGCCAGCAGCTTGGAGGGTGTCGGCGCTGGTCAGCCCCAGCATTTT
TRBD2 | many | TRBJ2-1 | TRBV11-3 | CASGLAGLSYNEQFF | TGTGCCAGCGGACTAGCGGGCCTCTCCTACAATGAGCAGTTCTTC
TRBD1 | NA | TRBJ1-1 | TRBV19 | CASSTDRGGTEAFF | TGTGCCAGTAGTACCGACAGGGGAGGAACTGAAGCTTTCTTT
TRBD1 | many | TRBJ2-1 | TRBV27 | CASSLLTGTGHYNEQFF | TGTGCCAGCAGTTTGTTGACCGGGACAGGTCACTACAATGAGCAGTTCTTC
TRBD2 | many | TRBJ2-7 | TRBV11-2 | CASSSTAGSYEQYF | TGTGCCAGCAGCTCTACAGCGGGGTCCTACGAGCAGTACTTC
TRBD1 | NA | TRBJ1-2 | TRBV28 | CASSVGQDVHGYTF | TGTGCCAGCAGCGTTGGACAGGATGTGCATGGCTACACCTTC
TRBD2 | many | TRBJ2-1 | TRBV2 | CASYLGLAGVSEQFF | TGTGCCAGCTACCTCGGACTAGCGGGAGTGAGTGAGCAGTTCTTC
TRBD1 | NA | TRBJ2-7 | TRBV27 | CASSSFYRGSSYEQYF | TGTGCCAGCAGTTCCTTTTACAGGGGGTCCTCCTACGAGCAGTACTTC
TRBD2 | NA | TRBJ2-3 | TRBV24-1 | CATSDRPKLAGFADTQYF | TGTGCCACCAGTGACCGTCCCAAACTAGCGGGATTTGCAGATACGCAGTATTTT
NA | few | TRBJ1-2 | TRBV19 | CASKIQGNYGYTF | TGTGCCAGTAAAATCCAGGGCAACTATGGCTACACCTTC
NA | once | TRBJ1-1 | TRBV19 | CASKGVTEAFF | TGTGCCAGTAAGGGGGTAACTGAAGCTTTCTTT
NA | many | TRBJ1-5 | TRBV6-2/TRBV6-3 | CASSLDGYEPQHF | TGTGCCAGCAGTCTAGACGGTTACGAGCCCCAGCATTTT
NA | NA | TRBJ2-1 | TRBV6-2/TRBV6-3 | CASSQPAGYNEQFF | TGTGCCAGCAGTCAACCAGCGGGCTACAATGAGCAGTTCTTC
NA | NA | TRBJ2-3 | TRBV4-1 | CASSHRDTTDTQYF | TGCGCCAGCAGCCACCGGGACACCACAGATACGCAGTATTTT
NA | NA | TRBJ2-6 | TRBV6-2/TRBV6-3 | CASSYSSSYSGANVLTF | TGTGCCAGCAGTTACTCGTCGAGCTACTCTGGGGCCAACGTCCTGACTTTC
TRBD2 | NA | TRBJ2-3 | TRBV7-2 | CASSSRGLAGAPTDTQYF | TGTGCCAGCAGCTCTAGGGGACTAGCGGGAGCCCCCACAGATACGCAGTATTTT
NA | few | TRBJ2-2 | TRBV11-2 | CASSLPLAPNTGELFF | TGTGCCAGCAGCTTACCCCTAGCGCCCAACACCGGGGAGCTGTTTTTT
TRBD1 | NA | TRBJ2-7 | TRBV24-1 | CATSVGTGMAYEQYF | TGTGCCACCAGTGTGGGGACAGGAATGGCCTACGAGCAGTACTTC
NA | NA | TRBJ1-2 | TRBV9 | CASSVAGVDNYGYTF | TGTGCCAGCAGCGTAGCGGGGGTGGATAACTATGGCTACACCTTC
NA | many | TRBJ1-2 | TRBV30 | CAWRSGAGGYTF | TGTGCCTGGAGGTCGGGGGCTGGCGGCTACACCTTC
NA | many | TRBJ1-5 | TRBV30 | CAWNRPNQPQHF | TGTGCCTGGAACAGGCCGAATCAGCCCCAGCATTTT
TRBD2 | few | TRBJ2-1 | TRBV19 | CASSHLAGGYNEQFF | TGTGCCAGTAGCCATCTAGCGGGAGGGTACAATGAGCAGTTCTTC
NA | few | TRBJ1-5 | TRBV20-1 | CSARDPRGGSNQPQHF | TGCAGTGCTAGAGATCCTCGTGGGGGGAGCAATCAGCCCCAGCATTTT
NA | many | TRBJ2-7 | TRBV28 | CASGPFDPYEQYF | TGTGCCAGCGGGCCTTTCGACCCCTACGAGCAGTACTTC
NA | NA | TRBJ2-1 | TRBV20-1 | CSARDRDEGTYNEQFF | TGCAGTGCTAGAGATAGGGACGAAGGGACCTACAATGAGCAGTTCTTC
NA | many | TRBJ2-1 | TRBV28 | CASSFLLAQGGNEQFF | TGTGCCAGCAGTTTCCTTCTGGCTCAAGGTGGGAATGAGCAGTTCTTC
NA | few | TRBJ2-7 | TRBV10-3 | CAISGRGYEQYF | TGTGCCATCAGCGGGAGAGGCTACGAGCAGTACTTC
TRBD2 | many | TRBJ2-5 | TRBV6-2/TRBV6-3 | CASSYGLASGGRRSETQYF | TGTGCCAGCAGTTACGGATTGGCTAGCGGGGGGAGACGATCAGAGACCCAGTACTTC
NA | NA | TRBJ2-1 | TRBV11-2 | CASSKTGTDFYGEQFF | TGTGCCAGCAGCAAAACCGGGACGGATTTCTACGGTGAGCAGTTCTTC